This passage covers 11 T cell receptor beta chains from one sample sequenced in a study of CD4 and CD8 cells across lung adenocarcinoma regions. A single record per CDR3 protein comes from TCRdb applying MiXCR to the PCR reads. The table has over 3,000 distinct CDR3 sequences, about 67% seen once. Sequenced material: CD4+ T cells from the margin of a lung tumor. Receptors originate from a male donor with lung adenocarcinoma. The CD4 and CD8 labels of this study may be unreliable.

The sample holds a few counts of this clonotype. The chain links TRBV7-9 to TRBJ2-1, with a weak D call TRBD2 (6 bases). The V end was cut by 1 base, the J end by 1 base, with 17 bases between. CDR3 length equals 18 residues. Germline CDR1 reads SEHNR; CDR2 reads FQNEAQ (reference sequence). The CDR3 protein is CASSLGRGLQGSYNEQFF. The CDR3 DNA reads TGTGCCAGCAGCTTAGGGAGGGGACTCCAAGGATCCTACAATGAGCAGTTCTTC. The entire variable domain, with the rest obtained from reference TRBV7-9 and TRBJ2-1, is as follows: DTGVSQNPRHKITKRGQNVTFRCDPISEHNRLYWYRQTLGQGPEFLTYFQNEAQLEKSRLLSDRFSAERPKGSFSTLEIQRTEQGDSAMYLCASSLGRGLQGSYNEQFFGPGTRLTVL.

The chain uses TRBV6-1 and TRBJ1-1, with D possibly TRBD1 on 5 matching bases. Germline V gene sequence: CDR1 MNHNS, CDR2 SASEGT. This CDR3 spans 14 amino acids. V lost 4 bases and J lost 0, with 9 bases in between. The CDR3: CASSGMTVNTEAFF. In nucleotides, the CDR3 is TGTGCCAGCAGTGGGATGACAGTGAACACTGAAGCTTTCTTT.

The gene calls are TRBV6-5 and TRBJ2-5; D perhaps matches TRBD2 (7 bases). Germline V gene data show CDR1 as MNHEY and CDR2 as SVGAGI. V lost 4 bases to trimming and J lost 4 bases, with 16 bases between them. This CDR3 contains 15 residues. The CDR3 bases are TGTGCCAGCAGTTTAGCGAGGGGGGGAGTAGAGACCCAGTACTTC. This translates into CASSLARGGVETQYF.

J is TRBJ1-2 and V is TRBV6-5; D ambiguous. Per the germline V gene, CDR1 is MNHEY and CDR2 is SVGAGI. V gave up 0 bases and J gave up 7 bases, with 9 bases separating them. CDR3 size: 13 residues. CDR3 in DNA: TGTGCCAGCAGTTACTCGAGTTGGAGTGGCTACACCTTC. Translated: CASSYSSWSGYTF.

This clonotype was seen more than once but under ten times. The chain links TRBV6-1 to TRBJ1-4; no reliable D call. The V end lost 4 bases, the J end lost 0 bases, and 9 bases lay between the germline ends. The CDR3 is 15 amino acids. Germline values: CDR1 MNHNS, CDR2 SASEGT. The CDR3, as DNA: TGTGCCAGCAGTGGCTTTGGGGCAACTAATGAAAAACTGTTTTTT. This translates into CASSGFGATNEKLFF.

This clonotype was picked up a small number of times. V and J are TRBV6-1 and TRBJ2-2, with 7 bases lining up with TRBD1. Losses at the gene ends were 2 bases for V and 0 bases for J; bases not matched to a gene: 3. The germline V gene has CDR1 MNHNS and CDR2 SASEGT. The CDR3 consists of 16 residues. This chain's CDR3 is CASSERGGANTGELFF. The DNA of the CDR3 is TGTGCCAGCAGTGAACGAGGGGGCGCGAACACCGGGGAGCTGTTTTTT.

This chain connects TRBV12-3 or TRBV12-4 to TRBJ1-1, with D maybe TRBD1 (5 bases). The CDR3 runs 13 residues. V shed 5 bases and J shed 5 bases, with 12 bases lying between them. The CDR3 here is CASSRDLVTEAFF. The DNA of the CDR3 is TGTGCCAGCAGTCGGGACCTGGTAACTGAAGCTTTCTTT.

The chain has TRBV12-3 or TRBV12-4 and TRBJ2-5; D is uncertain. The J call may be in error: the DNA end matches TRBJ2-7 better. The CDR3 is 12 amino acids. The CDR3 DNA reads TGTGCCAGCAGTTTTGGACCCTACGAGCAGTACTTC. This gives the protein CASSFGPYEQYF.

This rearrangement joins TRBV6-5 to TRBJ2-1, with 7 bases fitting TRBD2. This CDR3 has 14 amino acids. Germline-derived CDR1 and CDR2 are MNHEY and SVGAGI. V lost 0 bases, J lost 5 bases, and 1 base stayed unmatched. The CDR3 region has the DNA TGTGCCAGCAGTTACTCGACTAGCAACAATGAGCAGTTCTTC. Protein sequence: CASSYSTSNNEQFF.

The chain has TRBV10-1 and TRBJ2-1, with D tentatively TRBD1 (5 bases). The CDR3 is 13 amino acids. Trimming stripped 0 bases from V and 7 bases from J, with 7 bases between. CDR1 WNHNN and CDR2 SYGVQD come from the germline V gene (reference sequence). The CDR3 nucleotides are TGCGCCAGCAGTGAGTCGGGGCGGAATGAGCAGTTCTTC. Protein product: CASSESGRNEQFF.

V gene TRBV6-1 combines with J gene TRBJ2-1; D may match TRBD1 or TRBD2 (5 bases each). The V gene's germline CDR1 is MNHNS and CDR2 SASEGT. The germline V and J ends were trimmed by 0 bases and 8 bases, with 14 bases remaining between them. The CDR3 is made up of 15 amino acids. The CDR3 is CASSEAGVGRHEQFF. CDR3 sequence (DNA): TGTGCCAGCAGTGAAGCGGGGGTGGGCCGGCATGAGCAGTTCTTC.